The 18 T cell receptor beta chains given below trace back to one sample, sequenced in a study of blood T cell repertoires in COVID-19. The protocol was immunoSEQ multiplex PCR, while the TCRdb copy is restricted to in-frame clones and leaves out a portion. The sample lists 70,000 or so clones, around 90% occurring once. Specimen: peripheral blood. These receptors were obtained from a human donor in a cohort sampled during active COVID-19.

This clone showed up many times. The chain employs TRBV19 and TRBJ2-1; TRBD2 matches at 11 bases. This CDR3 contains 17 residues. The J segment lost 12 bases and the V segment lost 1 base, leaving 14 bases of the junction unmatched. Germline assignment: CDR1 LNHDA and CDR2 SQIVND (reference sequence). CDR3 nucleotide sequence: TGTGCCAGTAGTATAGGGGATCTAGCGGGAGGCCGCTCAGGGCAGTTCTTC. It is translated as CASSIGDLAGGRSGQFF.

The chain uses TRBV6-2 or TRBV6-3 and TRBJ2-7, with 7 bases matching TRBD2. V shed 2 bases, J shed 7 bases, and the junction held 5 bases outside the gene matches. The CDR3 consists of 13 residues. Germline V gene data show CDR1 as MNHEY and CDR2 as SVGEGT. CDR3 region: CASSYIGEGEQYF. The CDR3 DNA follows: TGTGCCAGCAGTTACATCGGGGAGGGGGAGCAGTACTTC.

The genes are TRBV18 and TRBJ2-1; a weak D match, TRBD1 (7 bases). CDR1 and CDR2 from the germline V gene are KGHSH and LQKENI. V was trimmed by 2 bases and J by 10 bases, leaving 12 bases between them. The CDR3 runs 13 residues. This CDR3 reads CASSPGGGQEQFF. For the CDR3, the DNA is TGTGCCAGCTCACCAGGAGGGGGCCAAGAGCAGTTCTTC.

V is TRBV29-1 and J is TRBJ1-1; 8 nucleotides line up with TRBD1. CDR1 SQVTM and CDR2 ANQGSEA come from the germline V gene. The CDR3 consists of 15 residues. Unmatched junction bases numbered 9, after V lost 6 bases and J lost 0 bases. The CDR3 coding sequence is TGCAGCGTCCCCTCCAGGGGGCAGATGAACACTGAAGCTTTCTTT. Protein sequence: CSVPSRGQMNTEAFF. The full variable domain, with the rest looked up from reference TRBV29-1 and TRBJ1-1, is SAVISQKPSRDICQRGTSLTIQCQVDSQVTMMFWYRQQPGQSLTLIATANQGSEATYESGFVIDKFPISRPNLTFSTLTVSNMSPEDSSIYLCSVPSRGQMNTEAFFGQGTRLTVV.

The rearrangement joins TRBV29-1 to TRBJ2-1; 8 bases line up with TRBD1. The V segment lost 0 bases and the J segment 0 bases; nucleotides outside the gene matches: 4. The CDR3 totals 16 residues. Germline CDR1 is SQVTM and CDR2 is ANQGSEA. CDR3 protein: CSVEDGDRSSYNEQFF. Written as DNA, the CDR3 is TGCAGCGTTGAAGATGGGGACAGGAGCTCCTACAATGAGCAGTTCTTC.

The chain is built from TRBV5-6 and TRBJ2-5; possibly TRBD2 for D (5 bases). Trimming cost V 4 bases and J 5 bases, with 15 bases left between them. CDR3 length equals 14 residues. Germline V gene sequence: CDR1 SGHDT, CDR2 YYEEEE. The CDR3: CASSLANQQETQYF. The DNA for the CDR3 is TGTGCCAGCAGCCTAGCCAATCAGCAGGAGACCCAGTACTTC.

V gene TRBV7-9 combines with J gene TRBJ1-3; D not certain. Trimming pared 5 bases from V and 0 bases from J, leaving 11 bases between. This CDR3 is 15 amino acids long. CDR1 and CDR2 (germline): SEHNR, FQNEAQ (reference sequence). CDR3 loop: CASSRSGNSGNTIYF. CDR3 in DNA: TGTGCCAGCAGCCGCTCGGGGAACTCTGGAAACACCATATATTTT.

The chain combines TRBV19 with TRBJ1-4, with a possible D match to TRBD1 (5 bases). Germline CDR1 is LNHDA and CDR2 is SQIVND (reference sequence). This CDR3 contains 15 residues. The ends were cut back, 6 bases at V and 7 bases at J, with 18 bases in the middle. The chain's CDR3 is CASRNTGELGEKLFF. Here the CDR3 DNA reads TGTGCCAGTAGAAATACGGGGGAATTGGGTGAAAAACTGTTTTTT. The variable domain in full, completed from reference TRBV19 and TRBJ1-4, reads DGGITQSPKYLFRKEGQNVTLSCEQNLNHDAMYWYRQDPGQGLRLIYYSQIVNDFQKGDIAEGYSVSREKKESFPLTVTSAQKNPTAFYLCASRNTGELGEKLFFGSGTQLSVL.

The rearrangement uses TRBV4-3 and TRBJ2-2, with D possibly TRBD1 on 5 matching bases. Germline CDR1 LGHNA, CDR2 YSLEER. The CDR3 is 15 residues long. The V gene lost 2 bases and the J gene lost 1 base, with 8 bases spanning the gap. The CDR3 DNA sequence: TGCGCCAGCAGCCAAACCGGACAGAACACCGGGGAGCTGTTTTTT. This sequence encodes CASSQTGQNTGELFF.

V and J are TRBV7-9 and TRBJ2-2; weak D call: TRBD2 (5 bases). Germline CDR1 and CDR2: SEHNR and FQNEAQ (reference sequence). This CDR3 is built from 13 residues. V lost 5 bases to trimming and J lost 3 bases, with 7 bases between them. The CDR3 nucleotides are TGTGCCAGCAGCCAGGACTACACCGGGGAGCTGTTTTTT. This encodes CASSQDYTGELFF.

V usage is TRBV2 and J usage is TRBJ2-1, with D possibly matching TRBD2 (6 bases). CDR1 is SNHLY and CDR2 is FYNNEI in the germline V gene. The V and J ends lost 8 bases and 2 bases respectively, with 13 bases between them. There are 14 residues in the CDR3. The CDR3 reads CASEGDSTYNEQFF. CDR3 sequence (DNA): TGTGCCAGCGAAGGGGACTCCACCTACAATGAGCAGTTCTTC.

The J gene is TRBJ2-5, the V gene TRBV6-5; TRBD1 matches 8 bases. CDR3 size: 14 residues. The germline gives CDR1 MNHEY, CDR2 SVGAGI. The V and J ends lost 6 bases and 4 bases, in that order; junction bases with no gene match: 7. The CDR3 reads CASRTRQGRETQYF. The CDR3 DNA sequence: TGTGCCAGCAGGACCAGACAGGGGAGAGAGACCCAGTACTTC.

The chain combines TRBV6-6 with TRBJ1-1, with 8 bases identical to TRBD1. The V segment lost 2 bases and the J segment 1 base; nucleotides outside the gene matches: 3. The CDR3 contains 15 residues. Germline-derived CDR1 and CDR2 are MNHNY and SVGAGI (reference sequence). The CDR3 is CASSYVQGGNTEAFF. CDR3 sequence (DNA): TGTGCCAGCAGTTACGTACAGGGGGGGAACACTGAAGCTTTCTTT.

Only one count was recorded for this clone. The CDR3 bases are TGTGCCAGCAGCTTAGTCGGCGGGGAGCTGTTTTTT. The encoded protein is CASSLVGGELFF. The J gene is TRBJ2-2, the V gene TRBV7-2; no clear D gene. Germline V lookup: CDR1 SGHTA, CDR2 FQGNSA. V lost 1 base and J lost 7, with 4 bases in between. CDR3 length equals 12 residues.

The chain carries TRBV25-1 and TRBJ2-7; D remains unclear. V dropped 3 bases and J dropped 9 bases, with 12 bases sitting between them. The CDR3 spans 12 residues. CDR1 is MGHDK and CDR2 is SYGVNS in the germline V gene. DNA of the CDR3: TGTGCCAGCAGTGATCCTTCCCGCGGGCAGTACTTC. Protein sequence: CASSDPSRGQYF.

Comments on this clone: The junction does not match germline at one end; this may be a read error. The V and J genes are TRBV28 and TRBJ2-2, with 7 bases matching TRBD2. Germline V gene sequence: CDR1 MDHEN, CDR2 SYDVKM. The CDR3 length is 17 residues. The CDR3: CASSLHTSRGRGGQLFF. CDR3 coding DNA: TGTGCCAGCAGTTTGCATACTTCGCGGGGGAGGGGCGGGCAGCTGTTTTTT. The full variable domain, rest sourced from reference TRBV28 and TRBJ2-2, is DVKVTQSSRYLVKRTGEKVFLECVQDMDHENMFWYRQDPGLGLRLIYFSYDVKMKEKGDIPEGYSVSREKKERFSLILESASTNQTSMYLCASSLHTSRGRGGQLFFGEGSRLTVL.

The chain recombines TRBV5-4 with TRBJ2-7; D possibly corresponds to TRBD2 (6 bases). Germline-derived CDR1 and CDR2 are SGHNT and YYREEE (reference sequence). Trimming stripped 2 bases from V and 2 bases from J, with 14 bases between. The CDR3 totals 15 residues. The CDR3 protein is CASSLKRERAYEQYF. Here the CDR3 DNA reads TGTGCCAGCAGCTTAAAACGGGAGCGCGCCTACGAGCAGTACTTC.

V is TRBV5-4 and J is TRBJ2-1; 7 bases fit TRBD1. The length of the CDR3 is 18 residues. V shed 4 bases and J 0 bases; nucleotides not matched to a gene: 13. Germline V gives CDR1 SGHNT, CDR2 YYREEE (reference sequence). The CDR3: CASSGGQVLYTSYNEQFF. In nucleotides, the CDR3 is TGTGCCAGCAGCGGTGGACAGGTCCTGTATACCTCCTACAATGAGCAGTTCTTC. Drawing the rest from reference TRBV5-4 and TRBJ2-1, the complete variable domain is ETGVTQSPTHLIKTRGQQVTLRCSSQSGHNTVSWYQQALGQGPQFIFQYYREEENGRGNFPPRFSGLQFPNYSSELNVNALELDDSALYLCASSGGQVLYTSYNEQFFGPGTRLTVL.